The source of this T cell receptor (beta chain) is a study of cytomegalovirus exposure and HLA in healthy donors. The study's findings and limits: Later analysis identified several of the most significant clusters that appeared linked to common viral pathogens. V segments that were indistinguishable, TRBV6-2 and TRBV6-3 among them, were omitted from analysis. Productive rates of about 87% or about 30% were seen for most TCR beta V segments in an earlier analysis.

There are a few counts of this clone. Antigen unknown. It was with 60 Vbeta and 13 Jbeta primers that the PCR ran. Method: immunoSEQ multiplex PCR; TCRdb's copy keeps in-frame clones and lacks some. The table lists over 150,000 clones, roughly two thirds of them singletons. With 3 bases removed from V and 5 bases from J, the gap between germline ends came to 12 bases. The CDR3 runs to 13 residues. The germline CDR1 and CDR2 sequences are SGDLS and YYNGEE. The material sequenced was PBMCs. The receptor's source is a woman aged 25 to 39 in good health and CMV-seronegative. V is TRBV9 and J is TRBJ2-7; perhaps TRBD1 as D (6 bases). This chain's CDR3 is CASSAQQGHEQYF. CDR3 bases: TGTGCCAGCAGCGCACAACAGGGCCACGAGCAGTACTTC.